Below are 27 T cell receptor beta chains sequenced from a single sample in a study of beta chain features in type 1 diabetes. Expressed TCRB transcripts were sequenced because the entire RNA isolate underwent reverse transcription. Clones were sequenced by immunoSEQ multiplex PCR, and TCRdb holds only the in-frame ones, with some missing. The sample consists of roughly 610,000 clones, less than 20% of them appearing once. The sequenced sample was naive CD4+ T cells from blood. All receptors come from a man in his late teens or twenties in good health.

Here the CDR3 DNA reads TGTGCCAGCAGCCAAATACAGGGAGCAGGCGGCTACACCTTC. It encodes CASSQIQGAGGYTF. This rearrangement joins TRBV14 to TRBJ1-2, with a possible D match to TRBD1 (6 bases). The CDR3 loop spans 14 amino acids. V dropped 2 bases and J dropped 8 bases, with 15 bases sitting between them. Germline CDR1 SGHDN, CDR2 FVKESK.

The rearrangement links TRBV7-9 to TRBJ2-1; 7 positions agree with TRBD2. This CDR3 is 15 amino acids long. In germline, CDR1 is SEHNR, CDR2 FQNEAQ (reference sequence). With 2 bases clipped from V and 6 bases from J, the junction kept 7 bases outside the gene matches. CDR3 residues: CASSLTGGAGNEQFF. In nucleotides, the CDR3 is TGTGCCAGCAGCTTAACGGGAGGAGCTGGCAATGAGCAGTTCTTC.

A few counts support this clone. V and J are TRBV7-2 and TRBJ2-3, with D perhaps matching TRBD2 (6 bases). V shed 8 bases and J shed 2 bases, with 20 bases lying between them. This CDR3 is 16 amino acids long. The germline CDR1 and CDR2 sequences are SGHTA and FQGNSA. The CDR3 is CASAIGAGWVTDTQYF. Here the CDR3 DNA reads TGTGCCAGCGCCATTGGGGCGGGATGGGTCACAGATACGCAGTATTTT.

The V call is TRBV19, the J call TRBJ1-5, with no clear D. The germline gives CDR1 LNHDA, CDR2 SQIVND (reference sequence). This CDR3 spans 15 amino acids. V lost 3 bases and J 5 bases, leaving 14 bases between the germline ends. CDR3 residues: CASSIMAGDHQPQHF. CDR3 in DNA: TGTGCCAGTAGTATTATGGCAGGAGATCATCAGCCCCAGCATTTT.

The chain is built from TRBV9 and TRBJ2-7; D remains ambiguous. In germline, CDR1 is SGDLS, CDR2 YYNGEE. V lost 0 bases, J lost 3 bases, and 13 bases lay in between. There are 15 residues in the CDR3. The CDR3 nucleotides read TGTGCCAGCAGCGTAGGGGTTTCTGGCGACTACGAGCAGTACTTC. This translates into CASSVGVSGDYEQYF.

The gene calls are TRBV5-1 and TRBJ1-5; 9 nucleotides align to TRBD1. From germline, CDR1 is SGHRS and CDR2 YFSETQ. V was pared by 3 bases and J by 7 bases, with 2 bases of the junction left unmatched. This CDR3 contains 13 residues. CDR3 loop: CASSWDRDQPQHF. CDR3 in DNA: TGCGCCAGCAGCTGGGACAGGGACCAGCCCCAGCATTTT.

This chain uses TRBV15 with TRBJ2-3; 7 bases are shared with TRBD1. Germline trimming cut 5 bases from V and 2 bases from J; bases unmatched to any gene: 10. This CDR3 region has 16 residues. Germline V gene lookup returns CDR1 LNHNV and CDR2 YYDKDF (reference sequence). The DNA of the CDR3 is TGTGCCACCAGCGGTCAGACAGGGTCTATCACAGATACGCAGTATTTT. Its protein product is CATSGQTGSITDTQYF.

The chain links TRBV29-1 to TRBJ2-1; D unclear. This CDR3 has 15 amino acids. The germline V and J ends were trimmed by 0 bases and 4 bases, with 13 bases remaining between them. The germline V gene has CDR1 SQVTM and CDR2 ANQGSEA. The CDR3 region has the DNA TGCAGCGTTGAAGATCGTCAGATTTCTTACAATGAGCAGTTCTTC. Translation gives CSVEDRQISYNEQFF.

Turning to this clone: The same CDR3 is also encoded by other DNA sequences in this sample. This rearrangement joins TRBV7-2 to TRBJ1-5; 8 bases align to TRBD1. The germline gives CDR1 SGHTA, CDR2 FQGNSA. The CDR3 length is 14 residues. V dropped 5 bases and J dropped 4; count of bases not matched to a gene: 4. The CDR3 DNA follows: TGTGCCAGCAGCCCCACAGGGGGGAATCAGCCCCAGCATTTT. This sequence encodes CASSPTGGNQPQHF.

The chain is built from TRBV4-3 and TRBJ2-1, with D unresolved. Trimming removed 0 bases from V and 12 bases from J, with 18 bases in between. This CDR3 is 15 amino acids long. Germline lookup yields CDR1 LGHNA and CDR2 YSLEER. CDR3 in DNA: TGCGCCAGCAGCCAAGATCGGTCGACGGAGTACCGGCAGTTCTTC. The encoded protein is CASSQDRSTEYRQFF.

This clone was counted between two and nine times. The chain recombines TRBV12-5 with TRBJ2-1, with 13 nucleotides matching TRBD2. Germline V gene sequence: CDR1 LGHNT, CDR2 FRNRAP. The CDR3 covers 14 residues. V lost 6 bases, J lost 4 bases, and 0 bases stayed unmatched. DNA for the CDR3: TGTGCTAGTGGGGGACTAGCGGGGTACAATGAGCAGTTCTTC. Protein sequence: CASGGLAGYNEQFF.

There are many counts of this clone. V usage is TRBV14 and J usage is TRBJ2-2, with 9 bases fitting TRBD2. The ends lost 6 bases at V and 0 bases at J; junction bases unmatched: 5. CDR1 is SGHDN, CDR2 FVKESK, per germline. CDR3 length: 16 amino acids. In DNA, the CDR3 is TGTGCCAGCAGTCCCCAGCGGGAGGCGAACACCGGGGAGCTGTTTTTT. Translation: CASSPQREANTGELFF.

This chain links TRBV28 with TRBJ1-5, with 11 positions matching TRBD1. The CDR3 is made up of 17 amino acids. Germline lookup yields CDR1 MDHEN and CDR2 SYDVKM. Losses at the gene ends were 3 bases for V and 7 bases for J; bases not matched to a gene: 11. CDR3 DNA: TGTGCCAGCAGTTTCGGACAGGGGGCAAGCAAGGCCCAGCCCCAGCATTTT. Translating it yields CASSFGQGASKAQPQHF. Together with reference TRBV28 and TRBJ1-5, the CDR3 gives the full variable domain: DVKVTQSSRYLVKRTGEKVFLECVQDMDHENMFWYRQDPGLGLRLIYFSYDVKMKEKGDIPEGYSVSREKKERFSLILESASTNQTSMYLCASSFGQGASKAQPQHFGDGTRLSIL.

This clone was detected a few times. This chain links TRBV11-2 with TRBJ2-5, with D uncertain. This CDR3 region has 13 residues. V lost 6 bases to trimming and J lost 3 bases, with 11 bases between them. Germline CDR1 is SGHAT and CDR2 is FQNNGV. CDR3: CASRPGVKETQYF. The CDR3 DNA is TGTGCCAGCAGACCTGGGGTCAAAGAGACCCAGTACTTC.

This clone was picked up a small number of times. The chain combines TRBV6-6 with TRBJ2-3; 9 nucleotides match TRBD1. Germline V CDR1 and CDR2: MNHNY, SVGAGI (reference sequence). The CDR3 runs 16 residues. With V trimmed by 0 bases and J by 0 bases, 1 base remained unmatched. The CDR3, as DNA: TGTGCCAGCAGTTACTCCGGGACAGGGAGCACAGATACGCAGTATTTT. Translated: CASSYSGTGSTDTQYF.

In its sample, this clone was seen a few times. The V and J genes are TRBV9 and TRBJ2-1; the D gene is possibly TRBD1 (5 bases). The V and J ends lost 0 bases and 6 bases respectively, with 13 bases between them. This CDR3 has 15 residues. The germline V gene encodes CDR1 SGDLS and CDR2 YYNGEE. The CDR3 spells CASSVEGQGINEQFF. CDR3 DNA sequence: TGTGCCAGCAGCGTAGAAGGGCAGGGTATCAATGAGCAGTTCTTC.

In its sample, this clone was seen a few times. The CDR3, as DNA: TGCAGCGTTGTGAGGGGACAGCGGGGTTTCCAAGAGACCCAGTACTTC. This codes for CSVVRGQRGFQETQYF. The chain has TRBV29-1 and TRBJ2-5; D is possibly TRBD1 or TRBD2 (7 bases each). The CDR3 runs 16 residues. V lost 4 bases to trimming and J lost 1 base, with 19 bases between them. Per germline, CDR1 SQVTM and CDR2 ANQGSEA.

The chain couples TRBV7-3 to TRBJ2-1, with 7 bases matching TRBD1. The V gene end was trimmed by 5 bases and the J gene end by 4 bases; junction bases not matched to a gene: 5. The CDR3 runs to 14 residues. The germline CDR1 and CDR2 sequences are SGHTA and FQGTGA. CDR3 bases: TGTGCCAGCAGCCCCCGGGACAGATACAATGAGCAGTTCTTC. This gives the protein CASSPRDRYNEQFF.

This chain uses TRBV5-1 with TRBJ2-5; D may correspond to TRBD1 or TRBD2 (5 bases each). The CDR3 runs to 14 residues. CDR1 is SGHRS, CDR2 YFSETQ, per germline. V shed 6 bases and J shed 5 bases, with 17 bases lying between them. CDR3 in DNA: TGCGCCAGCACAATAGGGGCTAGCATGGAGACCCAGTACTTC. This translates into CASTIGASMETQYF.

This clone was picked up a small number of times. The chain joins TRBV2 to TRBJ2-1, with 12 nucleotides matching TRBD2. The CDR3 spans 16 residues. The V and J ends lost 6 bases and 2 bases, in that order; junction bases with no gene match: 5. Germline CDR1 and CDR2: SNHLY and FYNNEI. CDR3 nucleotide sequence: TGTGCCAGCAGGTCAAGACTAGCGGGGGCCTACAATGAGCAGTTCTTC. This sequence encodes CASRSRLAGAYNEQFF.

This clone has only a few counts. V is TRBV6-5 and J is TRBJ1-6, with 7 bases matching TRBD1. This CDR3 is built from 14 residues. Germline V gives CDR1 MNHEY, CDR2 SVGAGI. V trimming: 4 bases; J trimming: 7 bases; junction bases outside the gene matches: 4. CDR3 loop: CASSSPGGNSPLHF. CDR3 nucleotide sequence: TGTGCCAGCAGTTCCCCAGGGGGGAATTCACCCCTCCACTTT.

The chain is built from TRBV5-4 and TRBJ2-3; perhaps TRBD1 as D (6 bases). V lost 5 bases and J lost 5, with 6 bases in between. CDR1 SGHNT and CDR2 YYREEE come from the germline V gene (reference sequence). The CDR3 has 11 amino acids. The CDR3 reads CASRDRDTQYF. For the CDR3, the DNA is TGTGCCAGCAGGGACAGAGATACGCAGTATTTT. Supplemented by reference TRBV5-4 and TRBJ2-3, the full variable domain reads ETGVTQSPTHLIKTRGQQVTLRCSSQSGHNTVSWYQQALGQGPQFIFQYYREEENGRGNFPPRFSGLQFPNYSSELNVNALELDDSALYLCASRDRDTQYFGPGTRLTVL.

The chain recombines TRBV11-2 with TRBJ2-5, with TRBD1 identical over 9 bases. CDR3 length: 14 amino acids. V lost 5 bases to trimming and J lost 7 bases; unmatched junction nucleotides: 8. Germline V lookup: CDR1 SGHAT, CDR2 FQNNGV. CDR3 residues: CASSRGQGLGTQYF. In DNA, the CDR3 is TGTGCCAGCAGCAGGGGACAGGGTCTTGGGACCCAGTACTTC.

The CDR3 region is CASSISRDETQYF. In nucleotides, the CDR3 is TGTGCCAGCAGCATTAGCCGCGACGAGACCCAGTACTTC. This chain joins TRBV7-2 and TRBJ2-5, with D hard to call. The germline gives CDR1 SGHTA, CDR2 FQGNSA. This CDR3 spans 13 amino acids. V was clipped by 5 bases and J by 5 bases, with 12 bases between them.

The chain combines TRBV7-3 with TRBJ2-1; D is unclear. The CDR3 covers 14 residues. Trimming pared 2 bases from V and 3 bases from J, leaving 8 bases between. Per germline, CDR1 SGHTA and CDR2 FQGTGA. CDR3 bases: TGTGCCAGCAGCTTATTCGGCGGCTACAATGAGCAGTTCTTC. Translation gives CASSLFGGYNEQFF.

The gene calls are TRBV11-3 and TRBJ2-3, with 8 bases lining up with TRBD1. J lost 2 bases, V lost 1 base, and 2 bases had no gene match. Germline CDR1 is SGHNT and CDR2 is YENEEA. This CDR3 has 15 residues. The CDR3 DNA follows: TGTGCCAGCAGCTTAGGGCAGGGGGCCACAGATACGCAGTATTTT. Amino acids: CASSLGQGATDTQYF.

The chain combines TRBV6-6 with TRBJ1-5; 9 nucleotides line up with TRBD1. CDR1 and CDR2 from the germline V gene are MNHNY and SVGAGI (reference sequence). V lost 4 bases to trimming and J lost 5 bases; unmatched junction nucleotides: 6. The CDR3 covers 15 residues. The CDR3 is CASSSGTGIYQPQHF. In nucleotides, the CDR3 is TGTGCCAGCAGTTCCGGGACAGGGATCTATCAGCCCCAGCATTTT.